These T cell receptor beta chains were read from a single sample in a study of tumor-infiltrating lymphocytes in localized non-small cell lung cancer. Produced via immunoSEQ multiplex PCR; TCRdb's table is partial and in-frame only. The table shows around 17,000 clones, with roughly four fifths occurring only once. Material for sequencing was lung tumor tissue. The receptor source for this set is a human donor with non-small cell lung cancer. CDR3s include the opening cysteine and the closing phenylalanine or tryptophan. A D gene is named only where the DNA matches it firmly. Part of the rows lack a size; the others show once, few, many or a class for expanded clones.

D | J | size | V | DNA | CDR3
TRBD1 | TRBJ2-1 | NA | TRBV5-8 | TGTGCCAGCAGCTTTCACAGGGGAGTCGGGCAGTTCTTC | CASSFHRGVGQFF
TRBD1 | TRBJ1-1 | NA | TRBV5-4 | TGTGCCAGCAGCCCGGGACAGGGGGCTTGGACTGAAGCTTTCTTT | CASSPGQGAWTEAFF
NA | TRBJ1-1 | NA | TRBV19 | TGTGCCAGTAGTATAGGCAGGGATCCGACTGAAGCTTTCTTT | CASSIGRDPTEAFF
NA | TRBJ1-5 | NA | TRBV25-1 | TGTGCCAGCAGTGAAAGCGGGTTCCGTCCCCAGCATTTT | CASSESGFRPQHF
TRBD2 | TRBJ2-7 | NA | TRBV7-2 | TGTGCCAGCAGCCTATCTAGCGGGAATATCTACGAGCAGTACTTC | CASSLSSGNIYEQYF
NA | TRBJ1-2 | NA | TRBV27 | TGTGCCAGCAGTTTCCCGGGGGGGAATGGCTACACCTTC | CASSFPGGNGYTF
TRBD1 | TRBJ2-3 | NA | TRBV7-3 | TGTGCCAGCAGCACCGGACAGGGAATAGATACGCAGTATTTT | CASSTGQGIDTQYF
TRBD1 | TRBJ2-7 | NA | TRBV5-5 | TGTGCCAGCAGCTTAGGGGGACAGGGAAGCCACGAGCAGTACTTC | CASSLGGQGSHEQYF
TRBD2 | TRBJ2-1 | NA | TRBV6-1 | TGTGCCAGCAGTGATAGAGGGGAGGGATACAATGAGCAGTTCTTC | CASSDRGEGYNEQFF
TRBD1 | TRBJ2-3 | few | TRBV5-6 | TGTGCCAGCAGCTTTTTAACAGGGGATATCACAGATACGCAGTATTTT | CASSFLTGDITDTQYF
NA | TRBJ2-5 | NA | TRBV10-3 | TGTGCCATCAGTTACACAGGGTCAGAGACCCAGTACTTC | CAISYTGSETQYF
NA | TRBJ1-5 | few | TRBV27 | TGTGCCAGCAGTCCCTTGGCAAGGGCTAGCAATCAGCCCCAGCATTTT | CASSPLARASNQPQHF
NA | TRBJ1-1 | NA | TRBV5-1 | TGCGCCAGCAGCCTGCTAGGAGAGAACACTGAAGCTTTCTTT | CASSLLGENTEAFF
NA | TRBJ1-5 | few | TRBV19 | TGTGCCAGTAGGGGATGGGGGGGCGGCAATCAGCCCCAGCATTTT | CASRGWGGGNQPQHF
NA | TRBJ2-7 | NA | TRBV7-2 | TGTGCCAGCAGCACCGGGACACGCTTCTCCTACGAGCAGTACTTC | CASSTGTRFSYEQYF
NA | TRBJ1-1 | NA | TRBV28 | TGTGCCAGCAGGATTTACCGTGTGAACACTGAAGCTTTCTTT | CASRIYRVNTEAFF
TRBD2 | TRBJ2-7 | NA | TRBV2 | TGTGCCAGCAGACGGCTAGCGGGGAGCTCCTACGAGCAGTACTTC | CASRRLAGSSYEQYF
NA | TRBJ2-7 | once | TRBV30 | TGTGCCTGGAAGGGCGGGTGGACCTACGAGCAGTACTTC | CAWKGGWTYEQYF
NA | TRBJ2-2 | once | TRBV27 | TGTGCCAGCAGAACCAGGGCCGGGGAGCTGTTTTTT | CASRTRAGELFF
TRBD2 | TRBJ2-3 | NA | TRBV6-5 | TGTGCCAGCAGTTTTAGGACTAGCGGGAGGGCCGCTACGCAGTATTTT | CASSFRTSGRAATQYF
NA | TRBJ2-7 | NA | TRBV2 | TGTGCCAGCAGTGAAGTATTGAGCTCCTACGAGCAGTACTTC | CASSEVLSSYEQYF
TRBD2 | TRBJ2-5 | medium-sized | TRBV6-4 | TGTGCCAGCAGTGACTCTACGACTAGCGGGACCACGGAGACCCAGTACTTC | CASSDSTTSGTTETQYF
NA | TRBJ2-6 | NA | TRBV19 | TGTGCCAGTAGTATAGGACAGGTGAACGTCCTGACTTTC | CASSIGQVNVLTF
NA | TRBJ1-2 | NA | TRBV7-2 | TGTGCCAGCAGCTACCGGGATCGCGGGGGCTACACCTTC | CASSYRDRGGYTF
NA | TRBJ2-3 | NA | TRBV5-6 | TGTGCCAGCAGCTTGGGACCGGCCCGACCAGATACGCAGTATTTT | CASSLGPARPDTQYF
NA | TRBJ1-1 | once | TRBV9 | TGTGCCAGCAGCGTAAGGGATTTCGCTGAAGCTTTCTTT | CASSVRDFAEAFF
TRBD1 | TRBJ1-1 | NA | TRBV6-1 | TGTGCCAGCAGACTTAGACAGGGGGCAACTGAAGCTTTCTTT | CASRLRQGATEAFF
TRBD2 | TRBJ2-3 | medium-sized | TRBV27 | TGTGCCAGCAGTTTATGGGCTAGCGGGAGCACAGATACGCAGTATTTT | CASSLWASGSTDTQYF
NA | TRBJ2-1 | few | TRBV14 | TGTGCCAGCAGCCCCGGGACCCACAATGAGCAGTTCTTC | CASSPGTHNEQFF
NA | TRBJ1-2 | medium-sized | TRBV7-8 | TGTGCCAGCAGCTTAGCCCGGGACTATGGCTACACCTTC | CASSLARDYGYTF
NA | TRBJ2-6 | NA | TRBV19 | TGTGCCAGTAGTCCCATACTAGGGAGCTCTGGGGCCAACGTCCTGACTTTC | CASSPILGSSGANVLTF
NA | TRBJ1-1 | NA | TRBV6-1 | TGTGCCAGCAGTGAAGCGCATTGGACTGAAGCTTTCTTT | CASSEAHWTEAFF
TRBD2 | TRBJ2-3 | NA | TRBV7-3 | TGTGCCAGCAGCCCACAGGGACTAGCGGGACCTAACACAGATACGCAGTATTTT | CASSPQGLAGPNTDTQYF
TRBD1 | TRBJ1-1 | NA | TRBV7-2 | TGTGCCAGCAGTTTTCGAGGGGGACAGGGGATCACTGAAGCTTTCTTT | CASSFRGGQGITEAFF
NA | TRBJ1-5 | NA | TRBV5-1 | TGCGCCAGCAGCTTGGGCCCGAGGGGGAGCGGGCAGCCCCAGCATTTT | CASSLGPRGSGQPQHF
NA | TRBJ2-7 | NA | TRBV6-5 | TGTGCCAGCAGTTACTCGTACGGGAGCGGCGAGCAGTACTTC | CASSYSYGSGEQYF
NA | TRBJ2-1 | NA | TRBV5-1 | TGCGCCAGCACCCGGACTTCCAGCTCCTACAATGAGCAGTTCTTC | CASTRTSSSYNEQFF
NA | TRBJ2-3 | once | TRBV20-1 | TGCAGTGCTTTTGTCCTCGATACGCAGTATTTT | CSAFVLDTQYF
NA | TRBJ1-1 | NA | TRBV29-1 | TGCAGCGTTGAGTCAGTCATGAACACTGAAGCTTTCTTT | CSVESVMNTEAFF
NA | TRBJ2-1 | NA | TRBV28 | TGTGCCAGCAGTCCGTCCAATGAGCAGTTCTTC | CASSPSNEQFF
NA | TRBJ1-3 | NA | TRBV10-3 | TGTGCCATCAGAGAGAGCTCTGGAAACACCATATATTTT | CAIRESSGNTIYF
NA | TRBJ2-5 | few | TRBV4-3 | TGCGCCAGCAGCCAAGATAGGGTCTCAGGGGAGACCCAGTACTTC | CASSQDRVSGETQYF
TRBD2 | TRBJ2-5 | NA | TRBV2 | TGTGCCAGCAGAGGACTAGCGGGATGGCAAGAGACCCAGTACTTC | CASRGLAGWQETQYF
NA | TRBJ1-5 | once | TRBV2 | TGTGCCAGCAGTGAACAGGGCAATCAGCCCCAGCATTTT | CASSEQGNQPQHF
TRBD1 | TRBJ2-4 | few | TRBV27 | TGTGCCAGCAGTCCGTATACAGGGGGTCTAGCCAAAAACATTCAGTACTTC | CASSPYTGGLAKNIQYF
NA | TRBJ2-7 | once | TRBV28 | TGTGCCAGCAGTTCAACAGGATACCCCTACGAGCAGTACTTC | CASSSTGYPYEQYF
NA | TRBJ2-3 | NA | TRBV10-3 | TGTGCCATCAGCCACGGAGATACGCAGTATTTT | CAISHGDTQYF
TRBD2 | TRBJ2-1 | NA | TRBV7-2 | TGTGCCAGCAGTGTTAGCGGGCTTAACTATGAGCAGTTCTTC | CASSVSGLNYEQFF
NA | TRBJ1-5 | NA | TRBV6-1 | TGTGCCAGCAGTGGAGAGGGCCTGGAGGGGCCCCAGCATTTT | CASSGEGLEGPQHF
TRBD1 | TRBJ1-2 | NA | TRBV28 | TGTGCCAGCAGTCGGGGACAGGGGGCCGTATATGGCTACACCTTC | CASSRGQGAVYGYTF
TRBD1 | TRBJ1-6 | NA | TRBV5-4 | TGTGCCAGCAGACAGGGGTACAATTCACCCCTCCACTTT | CASRQGYNSPLHF
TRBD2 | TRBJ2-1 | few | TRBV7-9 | TGTGCCAGCAGCCGCTACAGGGGACTAGCGGGCACGGACAATGAGCAGTTCTTC | CASSRYRGLAGTDNEQFF
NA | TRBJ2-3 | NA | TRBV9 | TGTGCCAGCAGCGTATATAGCGATACAGATACGCAGTATTTT | CASSVYSDTDTQYF
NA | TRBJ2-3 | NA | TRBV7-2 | TGTGCCAGCAGCCTCGGTACAGATACGCAGTATTTT | CASSLGTDTQYF
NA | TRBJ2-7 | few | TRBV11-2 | TGTGCCAGCAGCTTCCGGCGCGAGCAGTACTTC | CASSFRREQYF
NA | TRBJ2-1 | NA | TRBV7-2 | TGTGCCAGCAGCCCCGGGGTTTACAATGAGCAGTTCTTC | CASSPGVYNEQFF
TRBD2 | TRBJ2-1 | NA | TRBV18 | TGTGCCAGCTCACCAACGTCTGGCCCTAGCGGGAGGCGCGATGAGCAGTTCTTC | CASSPTSGPSGRRDEQFF
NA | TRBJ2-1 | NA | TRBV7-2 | TGTGCCAGCAGCCAGGGCTTTAATGAGCAGTTCTTC | CASSQGFNEQFF
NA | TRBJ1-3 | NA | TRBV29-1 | TGCAGCGTTGTTCCCTTCTCTGGAAACACCATATATTTT | CSVVPFSGNTIYF